This TCR beta chain was identified in a study of shared clonotypes between healthy human individuals. Germline lookup yields CDR1 SGHTA and CDR2 FQGNSA. The CDR3 runs to 14 residues. The germline V and J ends were trimmed by 1 base and 1 base, with 6 bases remaining between them. Measured with immunoSEQ multiplex PCR; TCRdb has only the in-frame clones, and not every one. Of about 490,000 clones listed, around 80% are singletons. The origin of this receptor is a middle-aged woman in good health. Some clones in this sample may be carry-over from other donors' samples. This chain uses TRBV7-2 with TRBJ2-3; D is unresolved. The material sequenced was PBMCs. CDR3 DNA sequence: TGTGCCAGCAGCTTAGACGCAGGCACAGATACGCAGTATTTT. Its protein product is CASSLDAGTDTQYF.